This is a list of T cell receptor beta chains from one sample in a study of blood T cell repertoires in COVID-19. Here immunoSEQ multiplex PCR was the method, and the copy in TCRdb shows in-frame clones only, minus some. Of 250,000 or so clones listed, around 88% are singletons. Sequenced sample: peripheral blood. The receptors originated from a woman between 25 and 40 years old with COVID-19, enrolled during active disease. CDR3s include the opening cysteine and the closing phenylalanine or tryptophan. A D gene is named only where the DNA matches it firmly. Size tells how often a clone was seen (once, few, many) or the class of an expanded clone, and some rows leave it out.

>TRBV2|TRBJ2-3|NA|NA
TGTGCCAGCAGTCGGGACTCCCTTAGCACAGATACGCAGTATTTT
CASSRDSLSTDTQYF
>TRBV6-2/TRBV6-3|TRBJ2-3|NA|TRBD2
TGTGCCAGCAGCCCGCGAGGCGGGAGCGGTACAGATACGCAGTATTTT
CASSPRGGSGTDTQYF
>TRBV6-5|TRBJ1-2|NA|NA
TGTGCCAGCAGTTACTCGGGCAGGGCGCCCTATGGCTACACCTTC
CASSYSGRAPYGYTF
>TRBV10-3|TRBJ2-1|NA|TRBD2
TGTGCCATCAGTGGGGTTACGTCGCGGGGGAGCTACAATGAGCAGTTCTTC
CAISGVTSRGSYNEQFF
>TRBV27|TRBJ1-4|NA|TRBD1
TGTGCCAGCAGTTCCTCCGGGACAGGCCGACCTACAACTAATGAAAAACTGTTTTTT
CASSSSGTGRPTTNEKLFF
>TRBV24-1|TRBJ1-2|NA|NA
TGTGCCACCAGTGATGACTCCCGCGGTGGCTACACCTTC
CATSDDSRGGYTF
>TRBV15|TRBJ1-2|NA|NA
TGTGCCACCAGCTCCAGGACAGAGGCCTTTGTTGGCTACACCTTC
CATSSRTEAFVGYTF
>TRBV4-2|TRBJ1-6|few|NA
TGTGCCAGCAGCCAAGATCAGGCCCGTAATTCACCCCTCCACTTT
CASSQDQARNSPLHF
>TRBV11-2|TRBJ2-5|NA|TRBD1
TGTGCCAGCAGTCCAGGGGACAGGGGACGGGAGACCCAGTACTTC
CASSPGDRGRETQYF
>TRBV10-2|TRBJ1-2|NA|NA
TGCGCCAGCGCACCGGGACTTATCTATGGCTACACCTTC
CASAPGLIYGYTF
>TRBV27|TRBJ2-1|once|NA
TGTGCCAGCAGTGCCGACATCAACAATGAGCAGTTCTTC
CASSADINNEQFF
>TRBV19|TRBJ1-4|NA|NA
TGTGCCAGTAGTCCCATTCTAAGTGGGCTGCATGAAAAACTGTTTTTT
CASSPILSGLHEKLFF
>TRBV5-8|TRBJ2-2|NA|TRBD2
TGTGCCAGCAGCCCCGGACTAGCGGGAGTGGGGCTGTTTTTT
CASSPGLAGVGLFF
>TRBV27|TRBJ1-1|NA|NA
TGTGCCAGCAGTAGTCGGGTGCTTATGAACACTGAAGCTTTCTTT
CASSSRVLMNTEAFF
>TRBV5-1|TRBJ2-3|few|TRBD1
TGCGCCAGCAGCTTGGGACAGGGGTCCGACTTTTCTAGCACAGATACGCAGTATTTT
CASSLGQGSDFSSTDTQYF
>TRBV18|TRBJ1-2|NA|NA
TGTGCCAGCTCTACTGACAGCGCTAACTATGGCTACACCTTC
CASSTDSANYGYTF
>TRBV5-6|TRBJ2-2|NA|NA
TGTGCCAGCAGCTTGGGGGACTACACCGGGGAGCTGTTTTTT
CASSLGDYTGELFF
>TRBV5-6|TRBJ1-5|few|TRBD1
TGTGCCAGCAGCTTTTCGGCCGGGACAGGGTTTTATCAGCCCCAGCATTTT
CASSFSAGTGFYQPQHF
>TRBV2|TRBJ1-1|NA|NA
TGTGCTTCCCTCGCAGGGAACACTGAAGCTTTCTTT
CASLAGNTEAFF
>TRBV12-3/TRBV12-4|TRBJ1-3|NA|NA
TGTGCCTACAGTGGGGGGTCCGGAAACACCATATATTTT
CAYSGGSGNTIYF
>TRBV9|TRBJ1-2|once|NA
TGTGCCAGCAGCGCCGCGGATGGCTACACCTTC
CASSAADGYTF
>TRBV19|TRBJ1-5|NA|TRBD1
TGTGCCAGTAGTATAGGGCACGCAGGGGGAGTAATGCCCCAGCATTTT
CASSIGHAGGVMPQHF
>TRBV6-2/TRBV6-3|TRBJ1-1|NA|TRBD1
TGTGCCAGCAGTTACTCGAGAGCACCGGGACAGGGAAACACTGAAGCTTTCTTT
CASSYSRAPGQGNTEAFF
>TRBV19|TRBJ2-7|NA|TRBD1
TGTGCCAGTAGACCCCCGGGACAGGGGTCATCCTACGAGCAGTACTTC
CASRPPGQGSSYEQYF
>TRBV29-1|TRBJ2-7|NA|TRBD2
TGCAGCGTTGCCCACTCGGGGGGGCCCGAGCAGTACTTC
CSVAHSGGPEQYF
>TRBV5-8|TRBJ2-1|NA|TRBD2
TGTGCCAGCAGCTTACTAGCGACACACAATGAGCAGTTCTTC
CASSLLATHNEQFF
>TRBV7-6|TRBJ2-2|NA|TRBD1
TGTGCCAGCAGCTCACGGACAGGGAGCGGGGAGCTGTTTTTT
CASSSRTGSGELFF
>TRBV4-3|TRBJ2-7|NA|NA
TGCGCCAGCAGCCATATACAGGGTCGGGAGCAGTACTTC
CASSHIQGREQYF
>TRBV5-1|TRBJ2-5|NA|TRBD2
TGCGCCAGCAGCCCGACCCTTAGCGGGGGGTACCAAGAGACCCAGTACTTC
CASSPTLSGGYQETQYF
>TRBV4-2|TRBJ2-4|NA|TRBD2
TGTGCCAGCAGCCAACGGCTAGCGGGGGGTCCTAACATTCAGTACTTC
CASSQRLAGGPNIQYF
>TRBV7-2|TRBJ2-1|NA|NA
TGTGCCAGCAGCTTAGGGCTGGGCTCGGATGAGCAGTTCTTC
CASSLGLGSDEQFF
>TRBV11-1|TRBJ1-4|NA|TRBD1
TGTGCCAGCAGCGAGGGACAGGGAACTAATGAAAAACTGTTTTTT
CASSEGQGTNEKLFF
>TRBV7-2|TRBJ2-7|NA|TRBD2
TGTGCCAGCAGCTTGCCCCCACTAGCGGGGGATTCCTACGAGCAGTACTTC
CASSLPPLAGDSYEQYF
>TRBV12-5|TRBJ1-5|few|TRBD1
TGTGCTAGTGTGAGGGGGCAAGGCAATCAGCCCCAGCATTTT
CASVRGQGNQPQHF
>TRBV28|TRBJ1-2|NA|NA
TGTGCCAGCACGAACGGAGGGCAGAGCTATGGCTACACCTTC
CASTNGGQSYGYTF
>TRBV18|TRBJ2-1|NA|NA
TGTGCCAGCTCACTGGGTGCGGCGGGATATGAGCAGTTCTTC
CASSLGAAGYEQFF
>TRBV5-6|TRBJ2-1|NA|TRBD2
TGTGCCAGCAGCTTGTTATTAGGAAGCGGGGGCTCCTACAATGAGCAGTTCTTC
CASSLLLGSGGSYNEQFF
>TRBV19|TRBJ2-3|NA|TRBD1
TGTGCCAGTAGTACGGACAGGGGGCTGAGTGACGATACGCAGTATTTT
CASSTDRGLSDDTQYF
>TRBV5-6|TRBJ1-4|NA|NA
TGTGCCAGCAGCCCGTCCGGGGGGGGTCTGGAAAAACTGTTTTTT
CASSPSGGGLEKLFF
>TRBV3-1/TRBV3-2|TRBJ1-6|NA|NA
TGTGCCAGCAGCCAGGGCTCAGGCCTCCACTTT
CASSQGSGLHF
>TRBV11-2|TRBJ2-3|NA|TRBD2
TGTGCCAGCAGCTTCCGCGGGAGGGACGGAGATACGCAGTATTTT
CASSFRGRDGDTQYF
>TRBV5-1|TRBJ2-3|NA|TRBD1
TGCGCCAGCAGCTTGGCCTTACAGGGGGGAACAGATACGCAGTATTTT
CASSLALQGGTDTQYF
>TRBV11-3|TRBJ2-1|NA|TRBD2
TGTGCCACCCGACGACGCACCGGGACTAGCGGGAGGCGTTCCTACAATGAGCAGTTCTTC
CATRRRTGTSGRRSYNEQFF
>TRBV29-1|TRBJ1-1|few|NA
TGCAGCGTTGTCGAGGGAAGGAACACTGAAGCTTTCTTT
CSVVEGRNTEAFF
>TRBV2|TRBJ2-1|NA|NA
TGTGCCAGCGCGGCGGGGGCATACAATGAGCAGTTCTTC
CASAAGAYNEQFF
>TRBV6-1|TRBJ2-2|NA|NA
TGTGCCAGCAGTGAAGACGTAACAGCAAGTCCGAACACCGGGGAGCTGTTTTTT
CASSEDVTASPNTGELFF
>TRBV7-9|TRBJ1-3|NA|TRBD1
TGTGCCAGCAGCACGACAGGGGGCTTTACTGGAAACACCATATATTTT
CASSTTGGFTGNTIYF
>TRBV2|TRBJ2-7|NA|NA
TGTGCCAGCAGTGGAGGCAGCTACGAGCAGTACTTC
CASSGGSYEQYF
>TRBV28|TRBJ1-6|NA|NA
TGTGCCAGCACCCCAGGGGTTTCACCCCTCCACTTT
CASTPGVSPLHF
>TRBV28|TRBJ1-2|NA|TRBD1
TGTGCCAGCAGTACCCCGGGACAGGGAGGCGGCTACACCTTC
CASSTPGQGGGYTF
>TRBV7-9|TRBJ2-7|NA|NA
TGTGCCAGCAGCCCAACTGGGCTCGGCGACTCCTACGAGCAGTACTTC
CASSPTGLGDSYEQYF
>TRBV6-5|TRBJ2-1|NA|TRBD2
TGTGCCAGCAGTTTCGGACTAGCGGGAGGAATTAGTGAGCAGTTCTTC
CASSFGLAGGISEQFF
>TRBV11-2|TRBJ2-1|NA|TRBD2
TGTGCCAGCAGCTACCACGGGACTAGCGATGTGGATGAGCAGTTCTTC
CASSYHGTSDVDEQFF
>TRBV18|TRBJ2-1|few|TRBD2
TGTGCCAGCTCACCATCGGGAGGATACAATGAGCAGTTCTTC
CASSPSGGYNEQFF
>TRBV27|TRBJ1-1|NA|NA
TGTGCCAGCAGTTTACAAGGGGGCACTGAAGCTTTCTTT
CASSLQGGTEAFF
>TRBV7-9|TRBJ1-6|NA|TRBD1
TGTGCCAGCAGCCCTGGGACAGGGGGTAATTCACCCCTCCACTTT
CASSPGTGGNSPLHF